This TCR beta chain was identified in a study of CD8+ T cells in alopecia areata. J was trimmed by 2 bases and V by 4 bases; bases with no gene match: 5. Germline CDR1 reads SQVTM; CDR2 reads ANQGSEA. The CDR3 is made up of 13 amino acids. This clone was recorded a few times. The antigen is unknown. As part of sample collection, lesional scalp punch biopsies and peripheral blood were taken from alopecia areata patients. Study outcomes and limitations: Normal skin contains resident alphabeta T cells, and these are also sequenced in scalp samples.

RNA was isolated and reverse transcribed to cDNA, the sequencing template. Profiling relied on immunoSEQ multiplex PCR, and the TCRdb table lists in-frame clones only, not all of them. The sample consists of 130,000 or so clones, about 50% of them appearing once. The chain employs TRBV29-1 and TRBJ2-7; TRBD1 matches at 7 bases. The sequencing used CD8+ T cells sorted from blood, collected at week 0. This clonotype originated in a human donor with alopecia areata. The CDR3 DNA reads TGCAGCGTTGCATCCGGGACAGCCTACGAGCAGTACTTC. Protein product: CSVASGTAYEQYF.